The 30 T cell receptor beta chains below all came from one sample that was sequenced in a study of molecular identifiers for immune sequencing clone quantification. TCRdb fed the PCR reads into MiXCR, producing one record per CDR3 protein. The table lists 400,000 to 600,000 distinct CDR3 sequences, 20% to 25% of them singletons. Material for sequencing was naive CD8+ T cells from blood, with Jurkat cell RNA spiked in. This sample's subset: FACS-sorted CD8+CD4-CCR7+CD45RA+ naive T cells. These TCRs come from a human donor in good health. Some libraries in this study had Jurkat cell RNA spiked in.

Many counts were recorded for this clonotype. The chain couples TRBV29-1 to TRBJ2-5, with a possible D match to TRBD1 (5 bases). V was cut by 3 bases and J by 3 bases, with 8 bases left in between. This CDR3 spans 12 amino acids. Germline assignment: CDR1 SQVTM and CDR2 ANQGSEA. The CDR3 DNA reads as TGCAGCGTTGAGCCCAGGGAAGAGACCCAGTACTTC. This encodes CSVEPREETQYF.

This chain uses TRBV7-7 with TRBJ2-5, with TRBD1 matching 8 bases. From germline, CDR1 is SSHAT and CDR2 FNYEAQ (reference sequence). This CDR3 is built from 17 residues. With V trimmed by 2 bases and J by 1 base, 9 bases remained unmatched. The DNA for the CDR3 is TGTGCCAGCAGCTTAACTCTCGGACAGGGATTCCAAGAGACCCAGTACTTC. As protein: CASSLTLGQGFQETQYF.

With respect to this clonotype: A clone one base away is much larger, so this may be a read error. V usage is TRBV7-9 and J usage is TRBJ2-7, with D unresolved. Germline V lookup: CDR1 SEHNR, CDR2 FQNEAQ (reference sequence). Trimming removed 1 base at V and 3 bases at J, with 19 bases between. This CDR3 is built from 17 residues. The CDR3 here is CASSLGSPGMGNYEQYF. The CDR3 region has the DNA TGTGCCAGCAGCTTAGGTTCCCCCGGAATGGGGAACTACGAGCAGTACTTC. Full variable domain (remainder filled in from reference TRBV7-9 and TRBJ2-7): DTGVSQNPRHKITKRGQNVTFRCDPISEHNRLYWYRQTLGQGPEFLTYFQNEAQLEKSRLLSDRFSAERPKGSFSTLEIQRTEQGDSAMYLCASSLGSPGMGNYEQYFGPGTRLTVT.

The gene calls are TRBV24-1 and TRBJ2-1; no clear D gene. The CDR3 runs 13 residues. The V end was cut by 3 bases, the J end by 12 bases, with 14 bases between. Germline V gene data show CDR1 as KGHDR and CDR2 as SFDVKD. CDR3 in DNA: TGTGCCACCAGTGATACACACCCTTTCGGGCAGTTCTTC. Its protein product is CATSDTHPFGQFF.

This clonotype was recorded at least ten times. The CDR3 region is CSSQSTAPRSGQFF. The CDR3 nucleotides read TGCAGCTCACAATCGACAGCCCCCCGAAGCGGGCAGTTCTTC. The rearrangement uses TRBV29-1 and TRBJ2-1; tentatively, D is TRBD1 or TRBD2 (5 bases each). The CDR3 contains 14 residues. V was clipped by 8 bases and J by 12 bases, with 26 bases between them. The V gene's germline CDR1 is SQVTM and CDR2 ANQGSEA.

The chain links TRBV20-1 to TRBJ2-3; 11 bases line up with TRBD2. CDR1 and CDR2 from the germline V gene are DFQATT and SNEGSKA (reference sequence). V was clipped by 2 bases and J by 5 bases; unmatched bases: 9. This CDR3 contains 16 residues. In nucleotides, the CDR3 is TGCAGTGCTAGACGCTGGACAGGGACTAGCGGAGATACGCAGTATTTT. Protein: CSARRWTGTSGDTQYF.

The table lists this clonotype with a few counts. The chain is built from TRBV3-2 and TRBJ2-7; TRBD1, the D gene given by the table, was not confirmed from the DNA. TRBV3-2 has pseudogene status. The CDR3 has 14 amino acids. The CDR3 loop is CASSQARQYYEQYF. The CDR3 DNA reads TGTGCCAGCAGCCAAGCCAGACAGTACTACGAGCAGTACTTC.

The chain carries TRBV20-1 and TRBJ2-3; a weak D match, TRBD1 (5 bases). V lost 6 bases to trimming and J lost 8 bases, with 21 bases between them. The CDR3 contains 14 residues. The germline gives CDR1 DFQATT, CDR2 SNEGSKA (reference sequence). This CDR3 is CSAPATSGIATQYF. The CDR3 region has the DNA TGCAGTGCACCCGCTACATCAGGGATCGCTACGCAGTATTTT.

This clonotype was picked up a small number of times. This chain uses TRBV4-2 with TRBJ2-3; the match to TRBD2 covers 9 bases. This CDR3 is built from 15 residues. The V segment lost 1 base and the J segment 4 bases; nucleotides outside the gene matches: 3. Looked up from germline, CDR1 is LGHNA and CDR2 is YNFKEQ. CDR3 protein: CASSQVAGVPDTQYF. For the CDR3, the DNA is TGTGCCAGCAGCCAAGTAGCGGGAGTACCAGATACGCAGTATTTT.

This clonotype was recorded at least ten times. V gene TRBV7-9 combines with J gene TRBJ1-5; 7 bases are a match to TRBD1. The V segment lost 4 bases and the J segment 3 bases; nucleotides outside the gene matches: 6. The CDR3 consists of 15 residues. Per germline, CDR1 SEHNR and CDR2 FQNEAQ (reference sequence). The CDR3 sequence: CASSSDRENNQPQHF. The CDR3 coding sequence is TGTGCCAGCAGCTCCGACAGGGAGAACAATCAGCCCCAGCATTTT.

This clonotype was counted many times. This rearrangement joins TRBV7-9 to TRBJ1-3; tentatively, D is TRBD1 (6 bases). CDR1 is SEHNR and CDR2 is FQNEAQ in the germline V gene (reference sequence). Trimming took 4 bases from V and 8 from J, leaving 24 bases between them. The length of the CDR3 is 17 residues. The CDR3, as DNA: TGTGCCAGCAGCTCGATCCGACAGGACCTTCTCGGAGACACCATATATTTT. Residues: CASSSIRQDLLGDTIYF.

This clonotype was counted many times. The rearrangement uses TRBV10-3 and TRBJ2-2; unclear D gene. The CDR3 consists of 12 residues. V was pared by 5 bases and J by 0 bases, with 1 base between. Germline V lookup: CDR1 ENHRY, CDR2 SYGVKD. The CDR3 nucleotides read TGTGCCATCAGTCCGAACACCGGGGAGCTGTTTTTT. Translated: CAISPNTGELFF.

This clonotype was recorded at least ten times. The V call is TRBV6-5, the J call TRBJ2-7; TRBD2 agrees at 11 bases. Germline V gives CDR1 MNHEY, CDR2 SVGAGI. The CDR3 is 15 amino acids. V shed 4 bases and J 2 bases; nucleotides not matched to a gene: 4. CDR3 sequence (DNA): TGTGCCAGCAGTTGGGGGACTAGCGGTACCTACGAGCAGTACTTC. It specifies CASSWGTSGTYEQYF.

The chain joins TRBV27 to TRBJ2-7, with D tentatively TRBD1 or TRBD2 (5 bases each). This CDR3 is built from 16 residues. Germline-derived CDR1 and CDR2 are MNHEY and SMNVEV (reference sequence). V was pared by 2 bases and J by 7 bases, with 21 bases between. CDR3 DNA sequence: TGTGCCAGCAGTTTACTATCGCCGGGGCTTACGTTAGAGCAGTACTTC. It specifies CASSLLSPGLTLEQYF.

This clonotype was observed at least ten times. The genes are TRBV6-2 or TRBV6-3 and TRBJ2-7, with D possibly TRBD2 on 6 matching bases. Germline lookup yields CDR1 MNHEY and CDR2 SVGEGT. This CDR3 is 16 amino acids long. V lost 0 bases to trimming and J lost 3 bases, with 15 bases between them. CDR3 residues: CASSYSRSGGNYEQYF. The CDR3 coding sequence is TGTGCCAGCAGTTACTCGAGGTCTGGGGGGAACTACGAGCAGTACTTC.

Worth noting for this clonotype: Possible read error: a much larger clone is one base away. CDR3 bases: TGTGCCAGCGCAGGGCCTCACTCCTATAATTCACCCCTCCACTTT. It encodes CASAGPHSYNSPLHF. The chain joins TRBV2 to TRBJ1-6; D perhaps matches TRBD1 (5 bases). The length of the CDR3 is 15 residues. V lost 8 bases and J lost 0, with 11 bases in between. Looked up from germline, CDR1 is SNHLY and CDR2 is FYNNEI.

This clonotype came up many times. The CDR3 is CASSQRSWQGRVQPQHF. CDR3 in DNA: TGTGCCAGCAGCCAGAGGTCCTGGCAGGGCCGGGTCCAGCCCCAGCATTTT. V is TRBV7-9 and J is TRBJ1-5, with TRBD1 as a possible D gene (5 bases). V lost 5 bases and J lost 7, with 24 bases in between. The V gene's germline CDR1 is SEHNR and CDR2 FQNEAQ (reference sequence). The CDR3 is made up of 17 amino acids.

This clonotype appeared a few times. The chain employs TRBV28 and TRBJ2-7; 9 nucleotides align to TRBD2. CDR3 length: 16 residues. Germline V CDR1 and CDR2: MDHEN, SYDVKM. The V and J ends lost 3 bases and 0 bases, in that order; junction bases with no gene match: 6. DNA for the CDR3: TGTGCCAGCAGTTTTAAGACTAGCGGAAGCTCCTACGAGCAGTACTTC. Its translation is CASSFKTSGSSYEQYF.

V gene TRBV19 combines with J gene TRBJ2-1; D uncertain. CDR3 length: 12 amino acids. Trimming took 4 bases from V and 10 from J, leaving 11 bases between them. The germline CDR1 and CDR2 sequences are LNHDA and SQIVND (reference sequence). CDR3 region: CASSTALGEQFF. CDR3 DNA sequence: TGTGCCAGTAGTACGGCCCTTGGAGAGCAGTTCTTC.

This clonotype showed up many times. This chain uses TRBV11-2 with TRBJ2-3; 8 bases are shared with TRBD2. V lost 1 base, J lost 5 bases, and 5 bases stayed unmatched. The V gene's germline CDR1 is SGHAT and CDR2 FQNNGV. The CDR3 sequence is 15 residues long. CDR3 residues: CASSLAVSGVDTQYF. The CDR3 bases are TGTGCCAGCAGCTTAGCGGTTAGCGGGGTAGATACGCAGTATTTT. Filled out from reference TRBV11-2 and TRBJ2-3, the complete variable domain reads EAGVAQSPRYKIIEKRQSVAFWCNPISGHATLYWYQQILGQGPKLLIQFQNNGVVDDSQLPKDRFSAERLKGVDSTLKIQPAKLEDSAVYLCASSLAVSGVDTQYFGPGTRLTVL.

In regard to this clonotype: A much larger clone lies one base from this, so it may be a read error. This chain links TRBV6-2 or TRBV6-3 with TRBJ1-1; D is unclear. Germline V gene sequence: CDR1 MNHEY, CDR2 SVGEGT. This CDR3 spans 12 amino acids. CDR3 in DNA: TGTGCCAGCAATTCCGGGAACAATGAAGCTTTCTTT. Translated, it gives CASNSGNNEAFF.

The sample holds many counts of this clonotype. Written as DNA, the CDR3 is TGTGCCTGGAGTGTAATGGCTGAAGCTTTCTTT. It is translated as CAWSVMAEAFF. The rearrangement links TRBV30 to TRBJ1-1; D is unclear. The CDR3 has 11 residues. In germline, CDR1 is GTSNPN, CDR2 SVGIG (reference sequence). V was pared by 0 bases and J by 6 bases, with 5 bases between.

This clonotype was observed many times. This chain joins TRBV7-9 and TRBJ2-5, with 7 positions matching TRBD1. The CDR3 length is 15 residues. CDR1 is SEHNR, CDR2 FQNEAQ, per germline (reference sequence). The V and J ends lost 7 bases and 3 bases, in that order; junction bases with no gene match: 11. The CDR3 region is CASIDRASYKETQYF. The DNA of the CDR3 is TGTGCCAGCATAGACAGGGCATCTTACAAAGAGACCCAGTACTTC.

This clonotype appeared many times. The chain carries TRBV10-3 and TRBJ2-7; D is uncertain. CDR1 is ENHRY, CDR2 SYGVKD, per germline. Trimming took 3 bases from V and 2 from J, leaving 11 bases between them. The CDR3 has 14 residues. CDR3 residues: CAISDVRAPYEQYF. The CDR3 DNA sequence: TGTGCCATCAGTGACGTCCGAGCCCCCTACGAGCAGTACTTC.

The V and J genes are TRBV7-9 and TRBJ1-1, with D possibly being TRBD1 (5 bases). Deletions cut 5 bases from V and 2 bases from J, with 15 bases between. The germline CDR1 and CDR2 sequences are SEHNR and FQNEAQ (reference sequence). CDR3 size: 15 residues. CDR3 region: CASSQGWWENTEAFF. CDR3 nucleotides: TGTGCCAGCAGCCAGGGATGGTGGGAAAACACTGAAGCTTTCTTT. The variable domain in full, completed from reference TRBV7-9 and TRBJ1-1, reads DTGVSQNPRHKITKRGQNVTFRCDPISEHNRLYWYRQTLGQGPEFLTYFQNEAQLEKSRLLSDRFSAERPKGSFSTLEIQRTEQGDSAMYLCASSQGWWENTEAFFGQGTRLTVV.

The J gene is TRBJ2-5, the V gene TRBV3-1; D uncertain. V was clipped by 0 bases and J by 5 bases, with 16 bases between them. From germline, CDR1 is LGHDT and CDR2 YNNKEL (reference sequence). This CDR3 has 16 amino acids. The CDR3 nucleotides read TGTGCCAGCAGCCAAGATGTTGCGGTCCAACTTGAGACCCAGTACTTC. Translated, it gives CASSQDVAVQLETQYF.

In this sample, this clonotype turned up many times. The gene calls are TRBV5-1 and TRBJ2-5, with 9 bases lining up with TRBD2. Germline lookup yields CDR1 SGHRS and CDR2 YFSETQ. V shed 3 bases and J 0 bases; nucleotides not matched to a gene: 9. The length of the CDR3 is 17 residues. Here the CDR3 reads CASSSPESGGYQETQYF. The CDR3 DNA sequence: TGCGCCAGCAGCTCCCCGGAGAGCGGGGGGTACCAAGAGACCCAGTACTTC.

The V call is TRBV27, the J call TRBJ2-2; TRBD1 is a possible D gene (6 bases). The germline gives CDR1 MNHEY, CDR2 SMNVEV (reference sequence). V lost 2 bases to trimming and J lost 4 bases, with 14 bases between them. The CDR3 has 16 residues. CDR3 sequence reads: CASSLLLGASTGELFF. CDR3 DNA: TGTGCCAGCAGTTTACTTTTGGGGGCGAGCACCGGGGAGCTGTTTTTT.

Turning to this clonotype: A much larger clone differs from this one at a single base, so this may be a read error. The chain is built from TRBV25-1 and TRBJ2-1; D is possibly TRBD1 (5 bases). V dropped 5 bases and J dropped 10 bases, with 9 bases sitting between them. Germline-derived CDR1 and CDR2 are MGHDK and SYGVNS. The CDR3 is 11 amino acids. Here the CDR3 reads CASSRGTEQFF. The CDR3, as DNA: TGTGCCAGCAGTAGGGGCACAGAGCAGTTCTTC. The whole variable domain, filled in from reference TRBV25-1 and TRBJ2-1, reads EADIYQTPRYLVIGTGKKITLECSQTMGHDKMYWYQQDPGMELHLIHYSYGVNSTEKGDLSSESTVSRIRTEHFPLTLESARPSHTSQYLCASSRGTEQFFGPGTRLTVL.

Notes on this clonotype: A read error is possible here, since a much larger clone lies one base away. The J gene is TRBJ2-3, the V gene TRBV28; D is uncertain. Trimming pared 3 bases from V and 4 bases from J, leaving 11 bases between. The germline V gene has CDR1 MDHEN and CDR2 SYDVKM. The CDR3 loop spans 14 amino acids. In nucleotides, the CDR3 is TGTGCCAGCAGTTTGGAGATTTGGCCAGATACGCAGTATTTT. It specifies CASSLEIWPDTQYF.